This T cell receptor (beta chain) was recovered during a study of blood T cell repertoires in COVID-19. Study at large: Samples of COVID-19 (acute and convalescent) were obtained from the United States, Italy and Spain. T cells, B-cell-depleted T cells, or PBMCs supplied cDNA or gDNA.

In the authors' methods: Researchers report that nucleated cell counts were estimated from reference gene primer amplification. Repertoires were generated with immunoSEQ multiplex PCR, while TCRdb's copy carries only in-frame clones and drops some. For V, J and clone size, that table is used; D and trimming come from the DNA. Counted here are around 130,000 clones, roughly 84% occurring once; the ten biggest clones make up under 1.5%. The source is a man aged 60 to 75 with acute or convalescent COVID-19. Sample: peripheral blood.

The DNA for the CDR3 is TGTGCCAGCAGCTATGGACAGGGGAGCACAGATACGCAGTATTTT. Amino acids: CASSYGQGSTDTQYF. This chain links TRBV11-3 with TRBJ2-3; 9 bases fit TRBD1. CDR1 and CDR2 (germline): SGHNT, YENEEA. This CDR3 is 15 amino acids long. V was clipped by 4 bases and J by 0 bases; unmatched bases: 2.